This record looks at one T cell receptor beta chain sequence and its context. Its antigen is undetermined. The data belong to a study of T cell responses to AZD1222 COVID-19 vaccine. The protocol was immunoSEQ multiplex PCR, while the TCRdb copy is restricted to in-frame clones and leaves out a portion. The sample contains 160,000 or so clones, around 87% of which appear only once. Study-level findings and limits: Targeting of unmutated variant regions was reportedly seen in nearly half of spike-specific TCRs.

CDR3 length equals 11 residues. V was clipped by 8 bases and J by 4 bases; unmatched bases: 2. Germline CDR1 is MGHDK and CDR2 is SYGVNS. The chain combines TRBV25-1 with TRBJ2-7, with 7 bases fitting TRBD1. The source is an adult who received the AZD1222 COVID-19 vaccine. Sample: peripheral blood, taken 28 days after the second AZD1222 dose. CDR3 sequence: CASGRGYEQYF. The DNA for the CDR3 is TGTGCCAGCGGCAGGGGGTACGAGCAGTACTTC.